This is a list of T cell receptor beta chains from one sample in a study of blood T cell repertoires in COVID-19. Assay used: immunoSEQ multiplex PCR; TCRdb lists only in-frame clones, some missing. The sample holds over 400,000 clones, 85% to 90% seen once. Material: peripheral blood. All receptors derive from a woman aged 50 to 60 with COVID-19, enrolled during active disease. Each CDR3 is given with its conserved first and last residue. The D gene is left open where the match is weak. For some rows the clone size is stated as once, few or many, or as a class when expanded; others skip it.

V gene	D gene	J gene	clone size	CDR3 DNA	CDR3 protein
TRBV7-2	TRBD2	TRBJ2-5	-	TGTGCCAGCAGTTTGGACTCTACGGGGGGGGAGACCCAGTACTTC	CASSLDSTGGETQYF
TRBV2	TRBD1	TRBJ2-3	-	TGTGCCAGCAGGGCAGGGGGCGCAACTAAGGCGCAGTATTTT	CASRAGGATKAQYF
TRBV5-1	TRBD1	TRBJ1-6	-	TGCGCCAGCAGCCTAACGGGACAGGATCGTTCACCCCTCCACTTT	CASSLTGQDRSPLHF
TRBV29-1	TRBD1	TRBJ1-2	-	TGCAGCGTTGAAAGGCCTAAACGGGACAGCTATGGCTACACCTTC	CSVERPKRDSYGYTF
TRBV21-1	-	TRBJ2-7	-	TGTGCCAGCAGCTTTCCCTGGACAGGGTATCGCTACGAGCAGTACTTC	CASSFPWTGYRYEQYF
TRBV6-5	TRBD2	TRBJ2-4	-	TGTGCCAGCAGTTACGGTAACGGGGGGGCCGTAAACATTCAGTACTTC	CASSYGNGGAVNIQYF
TRBV30	-	TRBJ2-2	-	TGTGCCATTAGACACGCGAACACCGGGGAGCTGTTTTTT	CAIRHANTGELFF
TRBV4-1	TRBD2	TRBJ2-5	-	TGCGCCAGCAGCCACCGCGGGGGGGAAGAGACCCAGTACTTC	CASSHRGGEETQYF
TRBV5-1	TRBD2	TRBJ2-1	-	TGCGCCAGCAGCTTGGAGGGAGGGATCGGTGAGCAGTTCTTC	CASSLEGGIGEQFF
TRBV3-1/TRBV3-2	-	TRBJ1-2	-	TGTGCCAGCAGCCCACCCGGACGGGGGGGATCTGGCTACACCTTC	CASSPPGRGGSGYTF
TRBV5-4	-	TRBJ2-3	-	TGTGCCAGCAGGGCGGGACTCTCAGAGGCAGATACGCAGTATTTT	CASRAGLSEADTQYF
TRBV18	-	TRBJ2-3	-	TGTGCCAGCTCACCTCCAGTGGCCGCGGGTAGCACAGATACGCAGTATTTT	CASSPPVAAGSTDTQYF
TRBV24-1	TRBD1	TRBJ2-7	-	TGTGCCACCAGTGATCCGGGACAGGAGGACTACGAGCAGTACTTC	CATSDPGQEDYEQYF
TRBV28	-	TRBJ2-7	-	TGTGCCAGCAGTCCACTTACCTTTTACGAGCAGTACTTC	CASSPLTFYEQYF
TRBV5-1	-	TRBJ2-7	-	TGCGCCAGCGCCGGGGAGGCACACTCCTACGAGCAGTACTTC	CASAGEAHSYEQYF
TRBV5-1	-	TRBJ2-2	-	TGCGCCAGCTCCAGACCGGGACAGAACACCGGGGAGCTGTTTTTT	CASSRPGQNTGELFF
TRBV6-2/TRBV6-3	-	TRBJ1-2	-	TGTGCCAGCAGCTCGCCCGTGGAGGGAGGCTACACCTTC	CASSSPVEGGYTF
TRBV5-1	-	TRBJ1-3	-	TGCGCCAGCAGCAGCGGACAGCCTAACTCTGGAAACACCATATATTTT	CASSSGQPNSGNTIYF
TRBV30	-	TRBJ2-4	-	TGTGCCTGGAGTGTATTGCGGGTCCTCCTACTAGCCAAAAACATTCAGTACTTC	CAWSVLRVLLLAKNIQYF
TRBV29-1	-	TRBJ1-1	-	TGCAGCGTTGAAGATAGAAGGGAGGACACTGAAGCTTTCTTT	CSVEDRREDTEAFF
TRBV5-1	TRBD1	TRBJ1-3	-	TGCGCCAGCAGCTTAGGTCCTACAGGGGCCGGAAACACCATATATTTT	CASSLGPTGAGNTIYF
TRBV9	TRBD1	TRBJ2-2	-	TGTGCCAGCAGCGAGGGACAGGTCAACACCGGGGAGCTGTTTTTT	CASSEGQVNTGELFF
TRBV9	-	TRBJ2-6	-	TGTGCCAGCAGCGCCGGAGGCTCTGGGGCCAACGTCCTGACTTTC	CASSAGGSGANVLTF
TRBV24-1	TRBD1	TRBJ1-2	-	TGTGCCACCAGTTGGACAGGGGCCTCCTATGGCTACACCTTC	CATSWTGASYGYTF
TRBV5-1	-	TRBJ2-1	-	TGCGCCAGCACGCTGGGCGACCCCCGGGGCAATGAGCAGTTCTTC	CASTLGDPRGNEQFF
TRBV30	-	TRBJ1-6	-	TGTGCCTGGGGAGGGGAGGAGGCACCCCTCCACTTT	CAWGGEEAPLHF
TRBV7-2	TRBD1	TRBJ1-2	once	TGTGCCAGCAGCCCTAATCCTACATTCACAGGGGTGAACTATGGCTACACCTTC	CASSPNPTFTGVNYGYTF
TRBV7-3	TRBD2	TRBJ2-1	-	TGTGCCAGCAGCTTTTCACTAGCGCAAGGTGAGCAGTTCTTC	CASSFSLAQGEQFF
TRBV7-9	-	TRBJ1-2	-	TGTGCCAGCAGCCAAACGGCGGGGGGCCAGTATGGCTACACCTTC	CASSQTAGGQYGYTF
TRBV9	-	TRBJ1-1	-	TGTGCCAGCAGCGCGGGAACAAGGCACACTGAAGCTTTCTTT	CASSAGTRHTEAFF
TRBV28	-	TRBJ1-4	-	TGTGCCAGCAGTTTGCTGCAGTATAATGAAAAACTGTTTTTT	CASSLLQYNEKLFF
TRBV6-5	-	TRBJ1-4	few	TGTGCCAGCAGTCTCCGACAGGATAATGAAAAACTGTTTTTT	CASSLRQDNEKLFF
TRBV3-1/TRBV3-2	TRBD1	TRBJ1-1	-	TGTGCCAGCAGCCAAGGGGACAGAAACACTGAAGCTTTCTTT	CASSQGDRNTEAFF
TRBV15	-	TRBJ1-2	-	TGTGCCACCAGCAGAGACTACGATCGGGGGAATGGCTACACCTTC	CATSRDYDRGNGYTF
TRBV13	-	TRBJ2-3	-	TGTGCCAGCAGCGAGATGGCGGGGGCGCCCCTACGTGCGTATTTT	CASSEMAGAPLRAYF
TRBV9	-	TRBJ2-1	-	TGTGCCAGCAGCGAGGGACACAGCTCCTACAATGAGCAGTTCTTC	CASSEGHSSYNEQFF
TRBV10-1	-	TRBJ1-1	-	TGCGCCAGCAGTGCCAAAACACAGGGCACTGAAGCTTTCTTT	CASSAKTQGTEAFF
TRBV7-6	TRBD1	TRBJ2-3	-	TGTGCCAGCAGCCCTACAGGGGGCGCCTCAGATACGCAGTATTTT	CASSPTGGASDTQYF